This record covers a single TCR beta chain. Its target is unknown. PCR amplification relied on 60 Vbeta primers (plus 13 Jbeta primers). The repertoire was sequenced with immunoSEQ multiplex PCR; TCRdb's copy has only in-frame clones and lacks some. This table holds 100,000 to 150,000 clones, 75% to 85% found once. This sample stems from a study of cytomegalovirus exposure and HLA in healthy donors. Study overall: Previous work identified 120 million or so unique TCR beta sequences from some 170 million T cells. Study observations and caveats: TCR beta sequences reportedly predicted the HLA-A and HLA-B alleles of most subjects accurately. The authors enumerated over 150 TCR beta chains as linked to cytomegalovirus. The authors later found TCR association rates varying by HLA locus, with DRB1 most and HLA-C fewest.

The CDR3 has 14 residues. With 3 bases removed from V and 4 bases from J, the gap between germline ends came to 13 bases. Per the germline V gene, CDR1 is SGDLS and CDR2 is YYNGEE. The sequence came from a female donor in good health and CMV-seropositive. The chain couples TRBV9 to TRBJ1-2; D ambiguous. Specimen: PBMCs. This CDR3 reads CASSAVNSIYGYTF. The CDR3 bases are TGTGCCAGCAGCGCGGTCAACTCGATCTATGGCTACACCTTC.